The 19 T cell receptor beta chains below all came from one sample that was sequenced in a study of monozygotic twins with cystic fibrosis. Repertoires were generated with immunoSEQ multiplex PCR, while TCRdb's copy carries only in-frame clones and drops some. The repertoire holds approximately 15,000 clones, with 85% to 95% as singletons. Sequenced material: blood. The receptors shown here come from a girl aged 2 to 9 with cystic fibrosis.

The chain combines TRBV7-9 with TRBJ1-1; weak D call: TRBD1 (6 bases). The V gene's germline CDR1 is SEHNR and CDR2 FQNEAQ (reference sequence). This CDR3 contains 13 residues. Trimming removed 6 bases at V and 1 base at J, with 9 bases between. Here the CDR3 DNA reads TGTGCCAGCAGGTTGGGACAGAACACTGAAGCTTTCTTT. Protein: CASRLGQNTEAFF.

This clone has only one observation. The J gene is TRBJ2-3, the V gene TRBV11-2; unclear D gene. The length of the CDR3 is 14 residues. The ends were cut back, 0 bases at V and 3 bases at J, with 7 bases in the middle. Germline values: CDR1 SGHAT, CDR2 FQNNGV. The CDR3 here is CASSLEGLTDTQYF. In nucleotides, the CDR3 is TGTGCCAGCAGCTTAGAAGGCCTAACAGATACGCAGTATTTT.

V and J are TRBV10-2 and TRBJ2-2; 8 nucleotides line up with TRBD2. The CDR3 runs 15 residues. V was clipped by 7 bases and J by 4 bases; unmatched bases: 8. Per the germline V gene, CDR1 is WSHSY and CDR2 is SAAADI. CDR3 in amino acids: CASIRSGGFTGELFF. For the CDR3, the DNA is TGCGCCAGCATCAGGTCGGGAGGGTTCACCGGGGAGCTGTTTTTT.

DNA for the CDR3: TGTGCCAGCAAACCGGACAGGGGGAGGGCAGATACGCAGTATTTT. This encodes CASKPDRGRADTQYF. The V gene is TRBV28, the J gene TRBJ2-3; 10 bases line up with TRBD1. This CDR3 comprises 15 residues. The V gene end was trimmed by 7 bases and the J gene end by 4 bases; junction bases not matched to a gene: 8. From germline, CDR1 is MDHEN and CDR2 SYDVKM.

The chain combines TRBV4-2 with TRBJ2-3; no clear D gene. This CDR3 contains 14 residues. The V and J ends lost 4 bases and 4 bases respectively, with 12 bases between them. Germline CDR1 LGHNA, CDR2 YNFKEQ. As DNA, the CDR3 is TGTGCCAGCAGCCCCGTGGGCGGCGCAGATACGCAGTATTTT. It codes for CASSPVGGADTQYF.

The table lists this clone with a few counts. The genes are TRBV28 and TRBJ1-2, with 7 bases matching TRBD1. V lost 8 bases to trimming and J lost 3 bases; unmatched junction nucleotides: 6. CDR1 is MDHEN and CDR2 is SYDVKM in the germline V gene. The CDR3 spans 13 residues. The CDR3 loop reads CASATGKDYGYTF. In DNA form, the CDR3 reads TGTGCCAGCGCGACAGGGAAGGACTATGGCTACACCTTC.

This chain connects TRBV11-2 to TRBJ2-3; no clear D gene. Trimming shortened V by 5 bases and J by 4 bases, and 7 bases separated the two germline ends. Germline CDR1 reads SGHAT; CDR2 reads FQNNGV. CDR3 length equals 12 residues. The CDR3 DNA is TGTGCCAGCAGCCAGAACGCAGATACGCAGTATTTT. Translated: CASSQNADTQYF.

The chain has TRBV6-5 and TRBJ1-5; unclear D gene. CDR3 length: 13 residues. Deletions cut 0 bases from V and 7 bases from J, with 7 bases between. From germline, CDR1 is MNHEY and CDR2 SVGAGI. The CDR3 DNA follows: TGTGCCAGCAGTTACTCCGAAGAGCAGCCCCAGCATTTT. This gives the protein CASSYSEEQPQHF.

This clone was detected once. V and J are TRBV10-3 and TRBJ2-7; D is unclear. The CDR3 has 12 amino acids. Germline V gene sequence: CDR1 ENHRY, CDR2 SYGVKD. V was cut by 8 bases and J by 5 bases, with 13 bases left in between. The CDR3 sequence is CAILKERNEQYF. The CDR3 DNA reads TGTGCCATCCTAAAGGAGAGGAACGAGCAGTACTTC.

The chain has TRBV19 and TRBJ1-5, with 8 positions matching TRBD1. CDR3 length: 13 amino acids. The V and J ends lost 8 bases and 6 bases, in that order; junction bases with no gene match: 6. Germline CDR1 is LNHDA and CDR2 is SQIVND (reference sequence). CDR3 region: CASARGLFQPQHF. The CDR3 DNA sequence: TGTGCCAGTGCCAGGGGGCTGTTTCAGCCCCAGCATTTT. The full variable domain, with the rest looked up from reference TRBV19 and TRBJ1-5, is DGGITQSPKYLFRKEGQNVTLSCEQNLNHDAMYWYRQDPGQGLRLIYYSQIVNDFQKGDIAEGYSVSREKKESFPLTVTSAQKNPTAFYLCASARGLFQPQHFGDGTRLSIL.

Regarding this clone: The CDR3 ends on some other residue instead of the conserved phenylalanine or tryptophan, so this is likely a read error. The limits of the CDR3 on the DNA are not certain, so only TCRdb's listed CDR3 is given. The chain carries TRBV20-1 and TRBJ2-6. The CDR3 is made up of 9 amino acids, end residues included. CDR1 DFQATT and CDR2 SNEGSKA come from the germline V gene (reference sequence). The CDR3 is CSAREDRAR.

This clone has more than one count but fewer than ten. One end of the junction fails to match germline, which may point to a read error. V usage is TRBV13 and J usage is TRBJ2-7; the D gene is possibly TRBD1 (5 bases). There are 13 residues in the CDR3. Germline CDR1 PRHDT, CDR2 FYEKMQ (reference sequence). This CDR3 reads CASSLGDGNEQYF. The CDR3 bases are TGTGCCAGCAGCCTAGGGGATGGAAACGAGCAGTACTTC. Variable domain in full (rest from reference TRBV13 and TRBJ2-7): AAGVIQSPRHLIKEKRETATLKCYPIPRHDTVYWYQQGPGQDPQFLISFYEKMQSDKGSIPDRFSAQQFSDYHSELNMSSLELGDSALYFCASSLGDGNEQYFGPGTRLTVT.

J is TRBJ2-3 and V is TRBV15; D perhaps matches TRBD1 (5 bases). The V end lost 0 bases, the J end lost 4 bases, and 8 bases lay between the germline ends. Germline CDR1 is LNHNV and CDR2 is YYDKDF (reference sequence). The CDR3 has 14 amino acids. The CDR3 protein is CATSREDSPDTQYF. CDR3 nucleotides: TGTGCCACCAGCAGAGAAGACAGCCCAGATACGCAGTATTTT.

This clone was picked up a small number of times. The V call is TRBV9, the J call TRBJ1-1, with D uncertain. V was trimmed by 2 bases and J by 0 bases, leaving 8 bases between them. Germline CDR1 SGDLS, CDR2 YYNGEE. This CDR3 is 14 amino acids long. This chain's CDR3 is CASSVRWVNTEAFF. In DNA, the CDR3 is TGTGCCAGCAGCGTTCGGTGGGTGAACACTGAAGCTTTCTTT.

This chain links TRBV28 with TRBJ1-1; 9 bases are shared with TRBD1. The CDR3 contains 14 residues. V shed 5 bases and J 8 bases; nucleotides not matched to a gene: 9. From germline, CDR1 is MDHEN and CDR2 SYDVKM. The CDR3 nucleotides are TGTGCCAGCAGTCGGGACAGGGTATTTTGGGAAGCTTTCTTT. It is translated as CASSRDRVFWEAFF.

The chain combines TRBV19 with TRBJ1-2; D is perhaps TRBD1 (6 bases). There are 21 residues in the CDR3. V was shortened by 1 base and J by 8 bases, with 35 bases between the two germline ends. Germline lookup yields CDR1 LNHDA and CDR2 SQIVND (reference sequence). Here the CDR3 reads CASSIGTESFLGPWELNGYTF. The CDR3 DNA reads as TGTGCCAGTAGTATAGGGACAGAGTCCTTCTTGGGCCCATGGGAATTAAACGGCTACACCTTC.

This sequence joins TRBV7-6 and TRBJ1-3; D might be TRBD1 (5 bases). CDR1 is SGHVS, CDR2 FNYEAQ, per germline. CDR3 length: 15 amino acids. V was cut by 5 bases and J by 1 base, with 12 bases left in between. CDR3 DNA sequence: TGTGCCAGCAGCCAACCTCAGGGTTCTGGAAACACCATATATTTT. It yields the protein CASSQPQGSGNTIYF.

This chain joins TRBV25-1 and TRBJ1-1; tentative D call: TRBD1 (6 bases). The CDR3 covers 13 residues. Germline CDR1 and CDR2: MGHDK and SYGVNS. Trimming cost V 5 bases and J 4 bases, with 11 bases left between them. Written as DNA, the CDR3 is TGTGCCAGCAGTTATATAGGGGGCACTGAAGCTTTCTTT. Protein: CASSYIGGTEAFF.

The chain carries TRBV2 and TRBJ1-1; no reliable D call. Germline CDR1 SNHLY, CDR2 FYNNEI. This CDR3 has 13 residues. Trimming pared 1 base from V and 8 bases from J, leaving 11 bases between. This CDR3 reads CASSEGGGYEAFF. CDR3 in DNA: TGTGCCAGCAGTGAAGGGGGTGGATACGAAGCTTTCTTT.